A single sample is the source of the 31 T cell receptor beta chains below, sequenced in a study of blood T cell repertoires in COVID-19 (dated by TCRdb to the early 2020s). Library creation used the immunoSEQ multiplex PCR assay. TCRdb's version of the immuneACCESS table is confined to in-frame rearrangements and falls short of the full clone set. An unresolved V gene accounts for under half of the shortfall where checked; the remainder is of unknown origin. The table for this sample lists 210,000 or so clones; 84% of them were counted only once. The biggest ten clones account for around 18% of the sample. The sample comprised peripheral blood. The receptors shown here come from a woman aged 80 or over with active or convalescent COVID-19.

This clone was detected only a few times. The rearrangement joins TRBV19 to TRBJ2-3; D may be TRBD2 (6 bases). The V and J ends lost 4 bases and 2 bases respectively, with 16 bases between them. This CDR3 comprises 16 residues. Looked up from germline, CDR1 is LNHDA and CDR2 is SQIVND (reference sequence). The CDR3 sequence is CASSNAGWIFTDTQYF. The CDR3 DNA sequence: TGTGCCAGTAGTAATGCGGGGTGGATCTTCACAGATACGCAGTATTTT.

The genes are TRBV9 and TRBJ2-2; tentative D call: TRBD2 (5 bases). This CDR3 is built from 14 residues. With 0 bases removed from V and 9 bases from J, the gap between germline ends came to 12 bases. Germline V CDR1 and CDR2: SGDLS, YYNGEE. In nucleotides, the CDR3 is TGTGCCAGCAGCGTAGGAGGGATGGAAAGGGAGCTGTTTTTT. Translation gives CASSVGGMERELFF.

This clone was observed once. This chain uses TRBV5-1 with TRBJ2-3; tentative D call: TRBD1 (5 bases). V was shortened by 5 bases and J by 0 bases, with 10 bases between the two germline ends. The CDR3 is made up of 14 amino acids. CDR1 and CDR2 (germline): SGHRS, YFSETQ. The DNA for the CDR3 is TGCGCCAGCAGAACAGGAGTTAGCACAGATACGCAGTATTTT. Encoded protein: CASRTGVSTDTQYF.

The genes are TRBV5-4 and TRBJ2-7, with D perhaps TRBD2 (6 bases). CDR1 and CDR2 from the germline V gene are SGHNT and YYREEE (reference sequence). Trimming took 6 bases from V and 7 from J, leaving 20 bases between them. The CDR3 is 14 residues long. The CDR3 reads CASIVAATAWEQYF. CDR3 DNA sequence: TGTGCCAGCATAGTAGCGGCAACTGCCTGGGAGCAGTACTTC.

The gene calls are TRBV7-6 and TRBJ2-3; D is uncertain. CDR1 is SGHVS, CDR2 FNYEAQ, per germline. CDR3 length: 12 residues. V was cut by 1 base and J by 6 bases, with 5 bases left in between. The CDR3, as DNA: TGTGCCAGCAGCTTAGATCGGGATACGCAGTATTTT. Residues: CASSLDRDTQYF. The full variable domain, in which reference TRBV7-6 and TRBJ2-3 provide the parts outside the CDR3, is GAGVSQSPRYKVTKRGQDVALRCDPISGHVSLYWYRQALGQGPEFLTYFNYEAQQDKSGLPNDRFSAERPEGSISTLTIQRTEQRDSAMYRCASSLDRDTQYFGPGTRLTVL.

The rearrangement links TRBV19 to TRBJ2-3; D gene ambiguous. The length of the CDR3 is 13 residues. V gave up 6 bases and J gave up 0 bases, with 7 bases separating them. The germline V gene has CDR1 LNHDA and CDR2 SQIVND (reference sequence). The CDR3 DNA follows: TGTGCCAGTAGGGCCAGTAGCACAGATACGCAGTATTTT. Its translation is CASRASSTDTQYF.

V and J are TRBV4-2 and TRBJ2-7; 7 positions agree with TRBD2. V shed 1 base, J shed 4 bases, and the junction held 7 bases outside the gene matches. The CDR3 runs to 15 residues. CDR1 is LGHNA and CDR2 is YNFKEQ in the germline V gene. CDR3 in amino acids: CASSQVMGGSYEQYF. Here the CDR3 DNA reads TGTGCCAGCAGCCAAGTGATGGGCGGGAGTTACGAGCAGTACTTC.

The chain combines TRBV6-5 with TRBJ2-1; TRBD2 matches 7 bases. The germline gives CDR1 MNHEY, CDR2 SVGAGI. Losses at the gene ends were 0 bases for V and 7 bases for J; bases not matched to a gene: 6. CDR3 length equals 15 residues. The CDR3 region has the DNA TGTGCCAGCAGTTACTCGATTAGCGGGCGGAATGAGCAGTTCTTC. Amino acids: CASSYSISGRNEQFF.

This chain uses TRBV6-5 with TRBJ2-1; 7 bases are shared with TRBD2. Germline lookup yields CDR1 MNHEY and CDR2 SVGAGI. This CDR3 contains 15 residues. Losses at the gene ends were 2 bases for V and 5 bases for J; bases not matched to a gene: 6. CDR3 in DNA: TGTGCCAGCAGTTACGGCGGCGGGGGAAACAATGAGCAGTTCTTC. Translated, it gives CASSYGGGGNNEQFF.

Here the CDR3 reads CASSIDQTTVQYF. The CDR3 coding sequence is TGTGCCAGTAGTATAGATCAGACGACAGTGCAGTACTTC. The chain links TRBV19 to TRBJ2-7; a possible D gene is TRBD1 (5 bases). The germline V gene has CDR1 LNHDA and CDR2 SQIVND (reference sequence). This CDR3 comprises 13 residues. The V and J ends lost 0 bases and 9 bases respectively, with 12 bases between them.

This chain connects TRBV2 to TRBJ1-1; 7 nucleotides align to TRBD1. Germline V lookup: CDR1 SNHLY, CDR2 FYNNEI. J gave up 0 bases and V 7 bases, and 11 bases lay outside the gene matches. The CDR3 loop spans 16 amino acids. CDR3 coding DNA: TGTGCCAGCATCGAACAGGGGTTGCTCATGAACACTGAAGCTTTCTTT. Translating gives CASIEQGLLMNTEAFF.

This clone has more than one count but fewer than ten. The rearrangement joins TRBV6-5 to TRBJ2-7, with D perhaps TRBD2 (6 bases). This CDR3 has 14 residues. Germline assignment: CDR1 MNHEY and CDR2 SVGAGI. Trimming removed 2 bases at V and 0 bases at J, with 8 bases between. The CDR3: CASSYPGLSYEQYF. As DNA, the CDR3 is TGTGCCAGCAGTTACCCGGGACTCTCCTACGAGCAGTACTTC.

In its sample, this clone was seen a few times. V usage is TRBV4-2 and J usage is TRBJ1-1; a possible D gene is TRBD1 (5 bases). Germline lookup yields CDR1 LGHNA and CDR2 YNFKEQ. The V gene lost 3 bases and the J gene lost 0 bases, with 23 bases spanning the gap. This CDR3 region has 19 residues. CDR3 DNA: TGTGCCAGCAGCCACTTTGCATTCCGACAGAGCACCATGAACACTGAAGCTTTCTTT. It codes for CASSHFAFRQSTMNTEAFF.

CDR3 coding DNA: TGTGCCACCAGCAGAGGTGGGGCTAGCGGGTACAATGAGCAGTTCTTC. Protein product: CATSRGGASGYNEQFF. This chain links TRBV15 with TRBJ2-1; TRBD2 matches at 8 bases. The CDR3 totals 16 residues. Per germline, CDR1 LNHNV and CDR2 YYDKDF (reference sequence). The V segment lost 1 base and the J segment 4 bases; nucleotides outside the gene matches: 6.

The chain links TRBV29-1 to TRBJ1-1; D may be TRBD1 (5 bases). The CDR3 runs 12 residues. V was clipped by 4 bases and J by 11 bases, with 17 bases between them. Germline V CDR1 and CDR2: SQVTM, ANQGSEA. CDR3 coding DNA: TGCAGCGTTGCCAGCCAGGGTCGGTTGGCTTTCTTT. It specifies CSVASQGRLAFF.

The genes are TRBV6-5 and TRBJ1-6; no definite D call. This CDR3 has 15 amino acids. V gave up 2 bases and J gave up 11 bases, with 16 bases separating them. Germline loops: CDR1 MNHEY, CDR2 SVGAGI. In DNA form, the CDR3 reads TGTGCCAGCAGTTACGAGAGGGAGGGAAGGACACCCCTCCACTTT. Its protein is CASSYEREGRTPLHF.

The chain employs TRBV18 and TRBJ1-1, with D unclear. This CDR3 comprises 16 residues. Germline CDR1 and CDR2: KGHSH and LQKENI. V lost 0 bases, J lost 0 bases, and 11 bases lay in between. This CDR3 is CASSPPPGDLNTEAFF. CDR3 sequence (DNA): TGTGCCAGCTCACCACCCCCAGGCGATCTGAACACTGAAGCTTTCTTT.

The chain carries TRBV7-9 and TRBJ1-1, with D possibly TRBD1 on 5 matching bases. The CDR3 has 14 amino acids. The germline V gene has CDR1 SEHNR and CDR2 FQNEAQ (reference sequence). Between the trimmed V and J ends, which lost 2 bases and 5 bases, there was a span of 12 bases. CDR3 sequence (DNA): TGTGCCAGCAGCTTAAGTGGAGGGGTAACTGAAGCTTTCTTT. Encoded protein: CASSLSGGVTEAFF.

This chain links TRBV2 with TRBJ2-2; D is possibly TRBD2 (6 bases). Germline CDR1 is SNHLY and CDR2 is FYNNEI. This CDR3 spans 15 amino acids. V lost 2 bases and J 8 bases, leaving 15 bases between the germline ends. For the CDR3, the DNA is TGTGCCAGCAGTGAAACACTAGCTTCTCCGGGGGAGCTGTTTTTT. It translates to CASSETLASPGELFF.

V is TRBV28 and J is TRBJ1-5; the match to TRBD1 covers 7 bases. This CDR3 contains 14 residues. Trimming cost V 6 bases and J 2 bases; bases outside gene matches: 4. Germline CDR1 is MDHEN and CDR2 is SYDVKM. CDR3 in amino acids: CASRPTGGNQPQHF. CDR3 nucleotides: TGTGCCAGCAGGCCCACAGGGGGCAATCAGCCCCAGCATTTT.

The chain links TRBV5-1 to TRBJ2-7; 9 bases match TRBD1. Germline CDR1 reads SGHRS; CDR2 reads YFSETQ. The CDR3 sequence is 16 residues long. V trimming: 4 bases; J trimming: 7 bases; junction bases outside the gene matches: 15. The CDR3, as DNA: TGCGCCAGCAGCCAACCGACAGGGACAGGGTACGGGGAGCAGTACTTC. Translation gives CASSQPTGTGYGEQYF.

V gene TRBV20-1 combines with J gene TRBJ2-7; 7 bases fit TRBD1. Looked up from germline, CDR1 is DFQATT and CDR2 is SNEGSKA (reference sequence). The CDR3 has 13 residues. V lost 3 bases to trimming and J lost 5 bases; unmatched junction nucleotides: 7. In DNA form, the CDR3 reads TGCAGTGCTAGTCGACAGGGATTACACGAGCAGTACTTC. Encoded protein: CSASRQGLHEQYF.

The chain carries TRBV12-3 or TRBV12-4 and TRBJ1-5; D might be TRBD1 (6 bases). V lost 6 bases and J 3 bases, leaving 9 bases between the germline ends. CDR3 length: 13 residues. The CDR3 region has the DNA TGTGCCAGCAGCGGACAGTTCAATCAGCCCCAGCATTTT. Translating gives CASSGQFNQPQHF.

The chain uses TRBV4-3 and TRBJ1-3; D unclear. Germline CDR1 is LGHNA and CDR2 is YSLEER. The CDR3 sequence is 18 residues long. The V end lost 6 bases, the J end lost 3 bases, and 24 bases lay between the germline ends. For the CDR3, the DNA is TGCGCCAGCAGTCCTGAAACCCCCGGACTGCTCCGTGGAAACACCATATATTTT. Translating gives CASSPETPGLLRGNTIYF.

This clone appeared a few times. V gene TRBV6-5 combines with J gene TRBJ1-5; perhaps TRBD1 as D (6 bases). The CDR3 covers 15 residues. Germline assignment: CDR1 MNHEY and CDR2 SVGAGI. The V and J ends lost 2 bases and 4 bases respectively, with 12 bases between them. The CDR3 loop is CASSYDHRANQPQHF. The CDR3 DNA reads as TGTGCCAGCAGTTACGATCACAGGGCGAATCAGCCCCAGCATTTT.

The V call is TRBV19, the J call TRBJ2-6, with D possibly TRBD1 on 5 matching bases. V lost 7 bases and J lost 0, with 13 bases in between. Germline assignment: CDR1 LNHDA and CDR2 SQIVND (reference sequence). The length of the CDR3 is 16 residues. This chain's CDR3 is CASTTTGNSGANVLTF. DNA for the CDR3: TGTGCCAGTACCACAACAGGAAACTCTGGGGCCAACGTCCTGACTTTC.

The rearrangement links TRBV3-1 (or the pseudogene TRBV3-2) to TRBJ2-5; the D is unclear. CDR3 length: 14 amino acids. The V and J ends lost 1 base and 5 bases respectively, with 11 bases between them. Germline loops: CDR1 LGHDT, CDR2 YNNKEL (reference sequence). The CDR3 protein is CASSQVRVWETQYF. Written as DNA, the CDR3 is TGTGCCAGCAGCCAAGTAAGAGTTTGGGAGACCCAGTACTTC.

This sequence joins TRBV30 and TRBJ2-5; D might be TRBD2 (5 bases). The CDR3 loop spans 14 amino acids. Germline V gene data show CDR1 as GTSNPN and CDR2 as SVGIG (reference sequence). Trimming removed 1 base at V and 4 bases at J, with 13 bases between. The CDR3 DNA reads TGTGCCTGGAGTGCCACTAGGCCCCTAGAGACCCAGTACTTC. Protein: CAWSATRPLETQYF.

The chain joins TRBV5-4 to TRBJ1-2; the D gene is possibly TRBD1 (6 bases). The CDR3 has 14 residues. The germline V and J ends were trimmed by 0 bases and 3 bases, with 9 bases remaining between them. CDR1 is SGHNT, CDR2 YYREEE, per germline (reference sequence). As DNA, the CDR3 is TGTGCCAGCAGCTTGGACAGGGACGACTATGGCTACACCTTC. Protein: CASSLDRDDYGYTF.

This sequence joins TRBV15 and TRBJ2-7, with TRBD1 matching over 9 bases. This CDR3 region has 15 residues. Unmatched junction bases numbered 6, after V lost 1 base and J lost 5 bases. Germline V gene data show CDR1 as LNHNV and CDR2 as YYDKDF (reference sequence). CDR3 in amino acids: CATSRVGTGPHEQYF. CDR3 DNA: TGTGCCACCAGCAGAGTCGGGACAGGGCCCCACGAGCAGTACTTC.

The chain has TRBV6-6 and TRBJ1-1; 8 nucleotides line up with TRBD1. CDR3 length equals 14 residues. V gave up 6 bases and J gave up 5 bases; unmatched junction bases: 8. Germline values: CDR1 MNHNY, CDR2 SVGAGI (reference sequence). CDR3 loop: CASSPTGEVTEAFF. The CDR3 DNA follows: TGTGCCAGCAGCCCGACAGGGGAGGTTACTGAAGCTTTCTTT.